The 26 T cell receptor beta chains reported below all come from one sample, sequenced in a study of blood T cells in healthy people across ages. The second PCR ran roughly 6 to 11 cycles with a sample-barcoded 5' primer and J-beta primers. TCRdb re-derived calls from the 5' RACE reads in MiXCR, one entry per CDR3 protein. The data show roughly 2 million distinct CDR3 sequences, with just under 50% seen just once and less than 2.5% held by the top ten. Sequencing input: blood. These receptors were obtained from a woman between 40 and 50 years old in good health.

This clonotype was seen a handful of times. The chain links TRBV28 to TRBJ1-5; no clear D. Germline V gene sequence: CDR1 MDHEN, CDR2 SYDVKM. Trimming removed 8 bases at V and 3 bases at J, with 8 bases between. The CDR3 covers 12 residues. This CDR3 reads CASRASNQPQHF. The CDR3 DNA follows: TGTGCCAGCCGGGCCTCCAATCAGCCCCAGCATTTT. The full variable domain, completed using reference TRBV28 and TRBJ1-5, is DVKVTQSSRYLVKRTGEKVFLECVQDMDHENMFWYRQDPGLGLRLIYFSYDVKMKEKGDIPEGYSVSREKKERFSLILESASTNQTSMYLCASRASNQPQHFGDGTRLSIL.

Only a few counts were recorded for this clonotype. J is TRBJ1-2 and V is TRBV5-1, with 8 bases aligning to TRBD1. This CDR3 has 16 amino acids. Germline loops: CDR1 SGHRS, CDR2 YFSETQ. The trim removed 4 bases at V and 1 base at J, leaving 9 bases unmatched. The CDR3 region is CASSTAGQDNNYGYTF. The CDR3 nucleotides are TGCGCCAGCAGCACCGCGGGACAGGATAATAACTATGGCTACACCTTC.

V gene TRBV6-2 or TRBV6-3 combines with J gene TRBJ2-1, with D uncertain. The CDR3 is made up of 11 amino acids. V lost 2 bases and J lost 10, with 6 bases in between. Per the germline V gene, CDR1 is MNHEY and CDR2 is SVGEGT. The DNA of the CDR3 is TGTGCCAGCAGTTACATGGGAGAGCAGTTCTTC. It codes for CASSYMGEQFF.

This clonotype showed up just a few times. J is TRBJ2-5 and V is TRBV21-1; no check of the table's D call, TRBD1, against the DNA was made. TRBV21-1 is recorded as a pseudogene. The CDR3 sequence is 15 residues long. The CDR3 is CASSKTGGGQETQYF. CDR3 bases: TGTGCCAGCAGCAAAACGGGCGGGGGCCAAGAGACCCAGTACTTC.

The rearrangement uses TRBV7-9 and TRBJ2-3; D uncertain. The CDR3 has 15 residues. Germline V lookup: CDR1 SEHNR, CDR2 FQNEAQ (reference sequence). The germline V and J ends were trimmed by 3 bases and 5 bases, with 15 bases remaining between them. The CDR3 is CASSFSFPERDTQYF. For the CDR3, the DNA is TGTGCCAGCAGCTTCAGTTTTCCTGAGAGAGATACGCAGTATTTT.

V usage is TRBV28 and J usage is TRBJ2-5; the D gene is possibly TRBD2 (5 bases). V lost 5 bases and J 1 base, leaving 8 bases between the germline ends. The germline gives CDR1 MDHEN, CDR2 SYDVKM. The CDR3 length is 13 residues. As DNA, the CDR3 is TGTGCCAGCAGTGTCCTAGCCCAAGAGACCCAGTACTTC. Protein: CASSVLAQETQYF.

The V gene is TRBV20-1, the J gene TRBJ1-5; 8 bases align to TRBD1. The CDR3 totals 16 residues. V dropped 0 bases and J dropped 5; count of bases not matched to a gene: 9. Germline assignment: CDR1 DFQATT and CDR2 SNEGSKA (reference sequence). CDR3 sequence: CSARDPRGLVYQPQHF. DNA for the CDR3: TGCAGTGCTAGAGATCCCAGGGGGCTAGTGTATCAGCCCCAGCATTTT.

This clonotype was detected many times. This chain connects TRBV12-3 or TRBV12-4 to TRBJ2-5; unclear D gene. Trimming took 2 bases from V and 4 from J, leaving 2 bases between them. This CDR3 is built from 11 residues. Here the CDR3 DNA reads TGTGCCAGCAGTTTAATAGAGACCCAGTACTTC. Its translation: CASSLIETQYF.

This chain connects TRBV28 to TRBJ2-3; the D is unclear. The CDR3 is 15 residues long. V lost 5 bases and J lost 2, with 14 bases in between. The germline V gene encodes CDR1 MDHEN and CDR2 SYDVKM. CDR3 sequence (DNA): TGTGCCAGCAGTCCGGGCCGCCTGACCACAGATACGCAGTATTTT. It encodes CASSPGRLTTDTQYF.

This clonotype has more than one count but fewer than ten. The chain couples TRBV29-1 to TRBJ2-5; possibly TRBD1 for D (5 bases). Germline CDR1 is SQVTM and CDR2 is ANQGSEA. V dropped 1 base and J dropped 5 bases, with 14 bases sitting between them. The CDR3 loop spans 14 amino acids. The CDR3 reads CSVEGQGIRETQYF. CDR3 in DNA: TGCAGCGTTGAAGGTCAGGGAATTCGGGAGACCCAGTACTTC.

V usage is TRBV24-1 and J usage is TRBJ1-2, with TRBD1 identical over 7 bases. Germline V gene data show CDR1 as KGHDR and CDR2 as SFDVKD. The CDR3 runs to 15 residues. With V trimmed by 0 bases and J by 6 bases, 6 bases remained unmatched. This CDR3 reads CATSDLKGARHGYTF. CDR3 sequence (DNA): TGTGCCACCAGTGATTTGAAGGGGGCAAGGCATGGCTACACCTTC.

This clonotype has just a few counts. The rearrangement uses TRBV13 and TRBJ1-2, with TRBD1 as a possible D gene (6 bases). The germline V gene encodes CDR1 PRHDT and CDR2 FYEKMQ (reference sequence). CDR3 length equals 16 residues. V lost 4 bases and J lost 3, with 18 bases in between. Here the CDR3 DNA reads TGTGCCAGCAGCTCCTTGGGGACATCTTCCTACTATGGCTACACCTTC. Residues: CASSSLGTSSYYGYTF.

This clonotype has just a few counts. The chain has TRBV6-5 and TRBJ2-7; 11 nucleotides line up with TRBD1. V gave up 5 bases and J gave up 3 bases; unmatched junction bases: 6. CDR1 is MNHEY, CDR2 SVGAGI, per germline. CDR3 length: 15 residues. CDR3 DNA sequence: TGTGCCAGCAGTGGGCCGGGACAGGGGGGCTACGAGCAGTACTTC. Residues: CASSGPGQGGYEQYF.

The V call is TRBV28, the J call TRBJ2-7; possible D gene TRBD1, 5 bases. Germline V gene data show CDR1 as MDHEN and CDR2 as SYDVKM. V was shortened by 2 bases and J by 5 bases, with 13 bases between the two germline ends. There are 14 residues in the CDR3. The CDR3, as DNA: TGTGCCAGCAGTTTAGCCATCAGGGTTAACGAGCAGTACTTC. Protein: CASSLAIRVNEQYF.

This clonotype was observed a few times. J is TRBJ2-7 and V is TRBV6-5; TRBD1 aligns across 7 bases. With 6 bases clipped from V and 2 bases from J, the junction kept 7 bases outside the gene matches. The CDR3 totals 14 residues. In germline, CDR1 is MNHEY, CDR2 SVGAGI. The CDR3 is CASSTGQVTYEQYF. CDR3 nucleotides: TGTGCCAGCAGCACCGGACAGGTAACCTACGAGCAGTACTTC.

The chain combines TRBV29-1 with TRBJ1-5, with 10 bases aligning to TRBD1. This CDR3 region has 12 residues. Trimming at V came to 6 bases and at J to 7 bases, leaving 3 bases not matched to a gene. Germline assignment: CDR1 SQVTM and CDR2 ANQGSEA. This CDR3 reads CSVGTGEQPQHF. CDR3 sequence (DNA): TGCAGCGTCGGGACAGGGGAGCAGCCCCAGCATTTT.

The rearrangement uses TRBV28 and TRBJ2-4; 9 nucleotides agree with TRBD2. The J call may be wrong; the DNA end is better matched by TRBJ2-5. CDR3 length equals 17 residues. Germline loops: CDR1 MDHEN, CDR2 SYDVKM. The DNA for the CDR3 is TGTGCCAGCAGTTCTCGGGCGAAAAGCGGGGGGTTCGAGACCCAGTACTTC. Translation gives CASSSRAKSGGFETQYF.

This clonotype was counted between two and nine times. The J gene is TRBJ1-4, the V gene TRBV7-2; tentatively, D is TRBD1 (6 bases). V lost 11 bases and J 3 bases, leaving 16 bases between the germline ends. Germline CDR1 SGHTA, CDR2 FQGNSA. CDR3 size: 14 residues. CDR3 amino acids: CASGWGAANEKLFF. DNA for the CDR3: TGTGCCTCCGGGTGGGGGGCGGCTAATGAAAAACTGTTTTTT.

The V call is TRBV4-3, the J call TRBJ2-2, with 8 bases aligning to TRBD1. CDR1 is LGHNA and CDR2 is YSLEER in the germline V gene. With 3 bases clipped from V and 5 bases from J, the junction kept 5 bases outside the gene matches. The CDR3 is made up of 15 amino acids. The CDR3 DNA sequence: TGCGCCAGCAGCCACCTTACAGGGGGAACCGGGGAGCTGTTTTTT. Translation gives CASSHLTGGTGELFF.

The chain is built from TRBV7-9 and TRBJ2-1, with 8 positions matching TRBD2. The V and J ends lost 1 base and 10 bases, in that order; junction bases with no gene match: 12. Germline values: CDR1 SEHNR, CDR2 FQNEAQ (reference sequence). The CDR3 has 16 residues. The CDR3, as DNA: TGTGCCAGCAGCTTAGGGGAAACGGGAGGGCCCTGGGAGCAGTTCTTC. This codes for CASSLGETGGPWEQFF.

This sequence joins TRBV24-1 and TRBJ1-2; 7 nucleotides line up with TRBD1. The CDR3 extends over 13 amino acids. Per the germline V gene, CDR1 is KGHDR and CDR2 is SFDVKD. V trimming: 4 bases; J trimming: 8 bases; junction bases outside the gene matches: 6. The CDR3 is CATSDNRQGGYTF. CDR3 coding DNA: TGTGCCACCAGTGACAACCGACAGGGAGGCTACACCTTC.

The CDR3 region has the DNA TGTGCCAGCAGCCAAGACCCAAGGGCAGCCAGTGAGCAGTTCTTC. Protein: CASSQDPRAASEQFF. The chain couples TRBV4-2 to TRBJ2-1; D gene uncertain. CDR1 is LGHNA and CDR2 is YNFKEQ in the germline V gene. This CDR3 is built from 15 residues. Deletions cut 0 bases from V and 9 bases from J, with 15 bases between.

The DNA for the CDR3 is TGTGCCTCCAAAAGGTGGACAACTAGCACAGATACGCAGTATTTT. Its protein product is CASKRWTTSTDTQYF. This chain joins TRBV2 and TRBJ2-3, with D tentatively TRBD1 (5 bases). The germline V gene has CDR1 SNHLY and CDR2 FYNNEI. Trimming took 11 bases from V and 0 from J, leaving 18 bases between them. This CDR3 has 15 residues. Full variable domain (missing parts from reference TRBV2 and TRBJ2-3): EPEVTQTPSHQVTQMGQEVILRCVPISNHLYFYWYRQILGQKVEFLVSFYNNEISEKSEIFDDQFSVERPDGSNFTLKIRSTKLEDSAMYFCASKRWTTSTDTQYFGPGTRLTVL.

About this clonotype: A junction boundary mismatches the germline segment, possibly from a read error. The rearrangement joins TRBV10-3 to TRBJ1-1, with D unresolved. This CDR3 comprises 14 residues. Germline V gene sequence: CDR1 ENHRY, CDR2 SYGVKD. The CDR3 is CVIARSAQDTEAFF. The CDR3 bases are TGTGTCATCGCCCGATCTGCCCAGGACACTGAAGCTTTCTTT.

This clonotype was counted between two and nine times. The rearrangement uses TRBV7-2 and TRBJ2-5; TRBD2 agrees at 8 bases. The DNA end lines up better with TRBJ2-7; the J call may be wrong. Germline-derived CDR1 and CDR2 are SGHTA and FQGNSA. The CDR3 has 15 amino acids. The chain's CDR3 is CASSSRGGGTYEQYF. In DNA, the CDR3 is TGTGCCAGCAGCAGTCGCGGCGGGGGGACCTACGAGCAGTACTTC.

This clonotype was seen only a few times. V is TRBV2 and J is TRBJ2-1; D perhaps matches TRBD1 (5 bases). Trimming removed 4 bases at V and 3 bases at J, with 16 bases between. Germline V CDR1 and CDR2: SNHLY, FYNNEI. The CDR3 is made up of 16 amino acids. In DNA, the CDR3 is TGTGCCAGCAGTGCCAAACAGGCGTCGGGCTACAATGAGCAGTTCTTC. Translation gives CASSAKQASGYNEQFF.